The clone carrying this T cell receptor beta chain turned up a few times. This entry comes from a study of T cell responses to AZD1222 COVID-19 vaccine. Assay used: immunoSEQ multiplex PCR; TCRdb lists only in-frame clones, some missing. The sample holds some 170,000 clones, 85% to 90% seen once. The CDR3 is 15 residues long. The V and J ends lost 5 bases and 8 bases, in that order; junction bases with no gene match: 10. The germline V gene encodes CDR1 MDHEN and CDR2 SYDVKM. This sample comprised peripheral blood, obtained 28 days after the second dose of the MenACWY control vaccine. The sequence derives from an adult who received the MenACWY meningococcal vaccine as a control. V gene TRBV28 combines with J gene TRBJ1-1, with 11 bases that match TRBD1. The CDR3 region is CASSPGDRGDPEAFF. The CDR3 coding sequence is TGTGCCAGCAGTCCGGGGGACAGGGGGGACCCCGAAGCTTTCTTT.